The entry that follows covers one TCR beta chain sequence. Its cognate antigen is unknown. This record comes from a study of monozygotic twins with cystic fibrosis. General study results and limits: V usage most resembled the co-twin in 13 of 16 pairs. Monozygotic CF twin pairs shared significantly more nucleotide-identical clonotypes than unrelated CF individuals did. Median Simpson clonality of 0.0095 suggested naive T cells predominated.

Germline V gene lookup returns CDR1 MGHRA and CDR2 YSYEKL. Trimming took 0 bases from V and 1 from J, leaving 9 bases between them. The CDR3 runs to 15 residues. Some clones are missing from TCRdb's copy, which holds only in-frame ones; the method was immunoSEQ multiplex PCR. The sample yields nearly 25,000 clones, roughly 90% seen once. Sample: blood. The receptor comes from a girl between 2 and 10 years old with cystic fibrosis. This chain links TRBV4-1 with TRBJ2-5; D may be TRBD1 or TRBD2 (5 bases each). CDR3 in amino acids: CASSQDRGSQETQYF. The CDR3 DNA is TGCGCCAGCAGCCAAGATCGGGGCAGCCAAGAGACCCAGTACTTC.